This T cell receptor beta chain originates from a study of T cell responses to AZD1222 COVID-19 vaccine. Sequencing used immunoSEQ multiplex PCR; TCRdb keeps in-frame clones, though not all of them. The repertoire includes about 110,000 clones, around 90% of them detected once, and less than 6% sits in the top ten. V shed 4 bases and J shed 2 bases, with 9 bases lying between them. Germline CDR1 SNHLY, CDR2 FYNNEI. The CDR3 loop spans 13 amino acids. Sequencing was performed on peripheral blood, taken 28 days after the second AZD1222 dose. The receptor was isolated from an adult who received the AZD1222 COVID-19 vaccine. The V call is TRBV2, the J call TRBJ2-7, with D unresolved. CDR3: CASSARRTYEQYF. The CDR3 nucleotides are TGTGCCAGCAGTGCGCGAAGAACCTACGAGCAGTACTTC.